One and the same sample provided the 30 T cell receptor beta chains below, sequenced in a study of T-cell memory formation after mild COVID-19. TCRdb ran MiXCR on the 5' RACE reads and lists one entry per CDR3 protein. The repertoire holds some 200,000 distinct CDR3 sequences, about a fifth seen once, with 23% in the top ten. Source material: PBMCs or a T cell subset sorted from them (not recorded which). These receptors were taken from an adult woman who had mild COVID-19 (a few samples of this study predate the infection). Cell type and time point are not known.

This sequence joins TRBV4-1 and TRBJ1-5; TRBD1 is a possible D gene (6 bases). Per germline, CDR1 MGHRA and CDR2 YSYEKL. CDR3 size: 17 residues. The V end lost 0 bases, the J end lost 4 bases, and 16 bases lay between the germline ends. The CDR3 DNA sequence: TGCGCCAGCAGCCAAGACGGGGGACACGCACCTAATCAGCCCCAGCATTTT. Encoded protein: CASSQDGGHAPNQPQHF.

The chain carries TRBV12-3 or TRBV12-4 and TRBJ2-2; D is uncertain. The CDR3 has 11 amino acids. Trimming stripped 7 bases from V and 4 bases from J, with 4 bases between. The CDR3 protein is CASILTGELFF. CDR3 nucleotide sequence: TGTGCCAGCATCCTCACCGGGGAGCTGTTTTTT.

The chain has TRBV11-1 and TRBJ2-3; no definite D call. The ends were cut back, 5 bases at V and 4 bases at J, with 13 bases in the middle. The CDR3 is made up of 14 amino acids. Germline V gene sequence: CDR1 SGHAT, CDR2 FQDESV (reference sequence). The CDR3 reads CASSAYWNADTQYF. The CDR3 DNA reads TGTGCCAGCAGCGCTTATTGGAACGCAGATACGCAGTATTTT. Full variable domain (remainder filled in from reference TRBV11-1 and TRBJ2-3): EAEVAQSPRYKITEKSQAVAFWCDPISGHATLYWYRQILGQGPELLVQFQDESVVDDSQLPKDRFSAERLKGVDSTLKIQPAELGDSAMYLCASSAYWNADTQYFGPGTRLTVL.

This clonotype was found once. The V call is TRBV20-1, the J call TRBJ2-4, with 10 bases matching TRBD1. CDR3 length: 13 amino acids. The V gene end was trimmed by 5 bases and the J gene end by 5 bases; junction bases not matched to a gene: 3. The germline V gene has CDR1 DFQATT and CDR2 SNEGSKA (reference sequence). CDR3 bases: TGCAGTGCTCCGGACAGGGGGGAAAACATTCAGTACTTC. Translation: CSAPDRGENIQYF.

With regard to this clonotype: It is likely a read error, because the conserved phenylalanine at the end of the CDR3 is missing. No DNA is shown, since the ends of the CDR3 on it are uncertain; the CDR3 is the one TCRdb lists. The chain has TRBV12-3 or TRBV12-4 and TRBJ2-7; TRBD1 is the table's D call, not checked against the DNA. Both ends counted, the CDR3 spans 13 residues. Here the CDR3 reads CASRPQTGGVLST.

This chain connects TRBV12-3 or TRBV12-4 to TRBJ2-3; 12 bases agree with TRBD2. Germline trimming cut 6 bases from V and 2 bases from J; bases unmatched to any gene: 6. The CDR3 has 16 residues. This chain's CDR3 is CASRTSGRPYTDTQYF. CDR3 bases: TGTGCCAGCAGAACTAGCGGGAGGCCCTACACAGATACGCAGTATTTT.

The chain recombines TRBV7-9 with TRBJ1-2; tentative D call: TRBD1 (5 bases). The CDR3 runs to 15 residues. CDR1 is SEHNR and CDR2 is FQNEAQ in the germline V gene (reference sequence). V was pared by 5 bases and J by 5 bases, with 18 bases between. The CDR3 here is CASSPDGGVLYGYTF. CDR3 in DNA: TGTGCCAGCAGCCCAGACGGGGGAGTTTTGTATGGCTACACCTTC.

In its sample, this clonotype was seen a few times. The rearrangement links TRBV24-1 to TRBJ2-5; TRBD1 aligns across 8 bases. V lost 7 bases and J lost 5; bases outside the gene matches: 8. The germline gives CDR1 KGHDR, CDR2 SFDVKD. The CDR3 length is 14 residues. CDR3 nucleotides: TGTGCCACCAGCGAAGGACAGGGATGGGAGACCCAGTACTTC. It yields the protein CATSEGQGWETQYF.

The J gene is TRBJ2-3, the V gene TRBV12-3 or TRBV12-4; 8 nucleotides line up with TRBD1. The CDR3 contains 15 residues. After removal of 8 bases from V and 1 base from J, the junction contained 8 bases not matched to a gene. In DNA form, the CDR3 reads TGTGCCAGCTCGGGGACAGGCTCTGGCACAGATACGCAGTATTTT. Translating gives CASSGTGSGTDTQYF.

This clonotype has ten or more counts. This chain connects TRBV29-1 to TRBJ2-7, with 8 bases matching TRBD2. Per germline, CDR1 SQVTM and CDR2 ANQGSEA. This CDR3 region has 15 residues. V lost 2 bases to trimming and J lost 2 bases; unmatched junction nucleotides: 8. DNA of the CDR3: TGCAGCGTTGAACTAGCGGGCCTTGGGACCTACGAGCAGTACTTC. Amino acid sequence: CSVELAGLGTYEQYF.

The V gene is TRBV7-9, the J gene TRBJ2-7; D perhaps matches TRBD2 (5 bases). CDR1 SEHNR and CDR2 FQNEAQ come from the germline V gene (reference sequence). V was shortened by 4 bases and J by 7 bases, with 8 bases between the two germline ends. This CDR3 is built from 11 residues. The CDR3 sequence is CASSWSGEQYF. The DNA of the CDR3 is TGTGCCAGCAGCTGGTCGGGGGAGCAGTACTTC.

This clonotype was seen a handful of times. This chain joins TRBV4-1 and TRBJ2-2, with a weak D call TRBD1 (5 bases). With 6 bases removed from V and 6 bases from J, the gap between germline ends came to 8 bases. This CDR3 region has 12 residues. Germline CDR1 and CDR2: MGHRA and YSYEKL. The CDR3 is CASRGHAGELFF. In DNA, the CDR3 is TGCGCCAGCAGGGGGCATGCCGGGGAGCTGTTTTTT.

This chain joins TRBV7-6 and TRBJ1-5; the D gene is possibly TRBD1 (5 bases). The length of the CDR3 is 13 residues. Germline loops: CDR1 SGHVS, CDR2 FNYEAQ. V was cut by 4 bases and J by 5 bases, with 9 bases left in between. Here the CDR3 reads CASSSRVDQPQHF. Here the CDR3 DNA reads TGTGCCAGCAGCTCCAGGGTAGATCAGCCCCAGCATTTT.

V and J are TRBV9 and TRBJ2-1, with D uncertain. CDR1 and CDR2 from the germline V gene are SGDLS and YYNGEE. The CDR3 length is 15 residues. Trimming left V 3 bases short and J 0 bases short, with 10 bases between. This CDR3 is CASSGQASSYNEQFF. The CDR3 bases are TGTGCCAGCAGCGGACAAGCTAGCTCCTACAATGAGCAGTTCTTC. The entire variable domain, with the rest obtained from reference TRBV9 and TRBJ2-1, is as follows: DSGVTQTPKHLITATGQRVTLRCSPRSGDLSVYWYQQSLDQGLQFLIQYYNGEERAKGNILERFSAQQFPDLHSELNLSSLELGDSALYFCASSGQASSYNEQFFGPGTRLTVL.

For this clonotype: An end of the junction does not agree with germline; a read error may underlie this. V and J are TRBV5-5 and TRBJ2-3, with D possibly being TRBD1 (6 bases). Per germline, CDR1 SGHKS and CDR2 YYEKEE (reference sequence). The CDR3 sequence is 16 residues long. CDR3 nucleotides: TGTGCCACCAGCTTCCTCCAGACAGGCTACACAGATACGCAGTATTTT. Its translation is CATSFLQTGYTDTQYF.

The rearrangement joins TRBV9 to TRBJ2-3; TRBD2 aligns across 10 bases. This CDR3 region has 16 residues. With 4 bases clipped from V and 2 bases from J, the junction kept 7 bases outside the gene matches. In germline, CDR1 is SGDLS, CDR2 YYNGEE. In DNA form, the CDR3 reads TGTGCCAGCAGCCCCGCTAGCGGGGGATACACAGATACGCAGTATTTT. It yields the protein CASSPASGGYTDTQYF.

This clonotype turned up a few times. CDR3 protein: CASSESAEVDTQYF. The CDR3 DNA sequence: TGTGCCAGCAGTGAATCCGCTGAGGTGGATACGCAGTATTTT. The chain recombines TRBV25-1 with TRBJ2-3; D not certain. Deletions cut 1 base from V and 6 bases from J, with 11 bases between. CDR3 length: 14 residues. Germline values: CDR1 MGHDK, CDR2 SYGVNS.

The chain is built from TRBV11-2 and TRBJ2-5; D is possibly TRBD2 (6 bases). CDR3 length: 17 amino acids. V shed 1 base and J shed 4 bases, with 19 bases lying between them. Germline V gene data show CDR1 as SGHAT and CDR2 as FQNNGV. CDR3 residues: CASSLVPGRAISETQYF. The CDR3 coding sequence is TGTGCCAGCAGCTTAGTACCCGGGAGAGCGATTTCAGAGACCCAGTACTTC.

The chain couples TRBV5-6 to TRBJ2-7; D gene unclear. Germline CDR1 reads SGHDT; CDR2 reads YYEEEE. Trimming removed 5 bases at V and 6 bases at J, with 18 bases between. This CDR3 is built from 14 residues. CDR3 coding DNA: TGTGCCAGCAGTCCCGACGTGGGGTCCCGCGAGCAGTACTTC. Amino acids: CASSPDVGSREQYF. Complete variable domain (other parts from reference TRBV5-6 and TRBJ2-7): DAGVTQSPTHLIKTRGQQVTLRCSPKSGHDTVSWYQQALGQGPQFIFQYYEEEERQRGNFPDRFSGHQFPNYSSELNVNALLLGDSALYLCASSPDVGSREQYFGPGTRLTVT.

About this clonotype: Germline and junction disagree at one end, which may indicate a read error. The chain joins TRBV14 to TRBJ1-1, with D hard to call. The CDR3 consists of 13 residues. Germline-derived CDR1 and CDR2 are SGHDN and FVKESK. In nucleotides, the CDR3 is TGTGCCAGAAGCCAGCTCGGAGGAACTGAAGCTTTCTTT. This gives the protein CARSQLGGTEAFF.

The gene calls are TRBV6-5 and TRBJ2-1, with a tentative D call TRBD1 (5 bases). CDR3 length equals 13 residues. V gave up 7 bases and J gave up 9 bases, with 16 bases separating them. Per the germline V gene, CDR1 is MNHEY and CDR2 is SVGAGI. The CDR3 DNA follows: TGTGCCAGCACCAAAGGGGTTATGGGTGAGCAGTTCTTC. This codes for CASTKGVMGEQFF.

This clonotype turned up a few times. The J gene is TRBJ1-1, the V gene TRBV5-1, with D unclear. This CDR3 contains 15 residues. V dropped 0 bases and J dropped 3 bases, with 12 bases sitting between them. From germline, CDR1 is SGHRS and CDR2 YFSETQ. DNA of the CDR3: TGCGCCAGCAGCTTGGGTACGGGGTTGGACACTGAAGCTTTCTTT. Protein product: CASSLGTGLDTEAFF.

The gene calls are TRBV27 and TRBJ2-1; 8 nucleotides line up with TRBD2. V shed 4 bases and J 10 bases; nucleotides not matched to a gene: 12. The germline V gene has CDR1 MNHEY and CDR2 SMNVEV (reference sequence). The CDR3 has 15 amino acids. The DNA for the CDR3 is TGTGCCAGCAGTTCGCCCCTTCGGGGGGGCCACGAGCAGTTCTTC. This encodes CASSSPLRGGHEQFF.

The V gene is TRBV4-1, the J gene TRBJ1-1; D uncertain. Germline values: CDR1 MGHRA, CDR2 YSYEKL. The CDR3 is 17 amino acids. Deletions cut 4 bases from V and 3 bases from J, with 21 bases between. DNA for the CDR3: TGCGCCAGCAGCCCAAGAGATTATATGGTATCGGACACTGAAGCTTTCTTT. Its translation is CASSPRDYMVSDTEAFF.

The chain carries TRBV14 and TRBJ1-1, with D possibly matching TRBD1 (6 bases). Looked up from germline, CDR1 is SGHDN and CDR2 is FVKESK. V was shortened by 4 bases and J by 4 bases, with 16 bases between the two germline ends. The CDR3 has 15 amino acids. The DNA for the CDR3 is TGTGCCAGCAGCCTTACAGGGCCCAGAGGCACTGAAGCTTTCTTT. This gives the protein CASSLTGPRGTEAFF.

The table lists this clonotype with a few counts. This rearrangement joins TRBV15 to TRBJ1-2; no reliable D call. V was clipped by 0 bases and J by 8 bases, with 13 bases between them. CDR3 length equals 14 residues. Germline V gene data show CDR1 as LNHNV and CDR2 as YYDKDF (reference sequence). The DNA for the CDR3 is TGTGCCACCAGCAGAGATATGAGGGAAGACGGCTACACCTTC. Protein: CATSRDMREDGYTF.

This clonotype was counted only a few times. The CDR3 is CASRVAGTDTQYF. CDR3 bases: TGTGCCAGCAGGGTAGCGGGCACAGATACGCAGTATTTT. The gene calls are TRBV27 and TRBJ2-3; tentatively, D is TRBD2 (6 bases). The CDR3 has 13 amino acids. CDR1 and CDR2 (germline): MNHEY, SMNVEV (reference sequence). V lost 6 bases to trimming and J lost 1 base, with 8 bases between them.

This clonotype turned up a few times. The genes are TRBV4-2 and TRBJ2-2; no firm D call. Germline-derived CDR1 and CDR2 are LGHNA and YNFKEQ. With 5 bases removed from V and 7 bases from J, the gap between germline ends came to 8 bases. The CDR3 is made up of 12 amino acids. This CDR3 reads CASSAGVGELFF. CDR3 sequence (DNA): TGTGCCAGCAGCGCTGGGGTCGGGGAGCTGTTTTTT.

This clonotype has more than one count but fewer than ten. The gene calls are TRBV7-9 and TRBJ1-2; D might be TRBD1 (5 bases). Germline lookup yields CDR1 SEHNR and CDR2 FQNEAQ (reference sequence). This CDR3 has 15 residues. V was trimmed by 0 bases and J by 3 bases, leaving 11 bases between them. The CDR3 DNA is TGTGCCAGCAGCTTAGCTGGGGACTCTTACTATGGCTACACCTTC. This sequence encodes CASSLAGDSYYGYTF.

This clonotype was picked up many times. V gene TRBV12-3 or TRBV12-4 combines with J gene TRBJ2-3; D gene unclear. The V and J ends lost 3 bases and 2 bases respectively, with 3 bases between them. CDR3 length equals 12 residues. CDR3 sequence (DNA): TGTGCCAGCAGTTTCCCCACAGATACGCAGTATTTT. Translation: CASSFPTDTQYF.